This passage covers 22 T cell receptor beta chains from one sample sequenced in a study of T cell changes during pregnancy in multiple sclerosis. Assay: immunoSEQ multiplex PCR; the TCRdb copy retains only in-frame clones and omits some. The sample contains about 40,000 clones, nearly 90% of which appear only once. This sample comprised CD8+ T cells from peripheral blood mononuclear cells, obtained in the first trimester of pregnancy. The receptors here all came from a female donor with multiple sclerosis, enrolled in a pregnancy study.

The rearrangement joins TRBV9 to TRBJ2-7; 7 bases are shared with TRBD2. The CDR3 length is 15 residues. The germline CDR1 and CDR2 sequences are SGDLS and YYNGEE. V lost 3 bases and J lost 3; bases outside the gene matches: 9. CDR3 sequence reads: CASSAPGSGVYEQYF. The CDR3 nucleotides read TGTGCCAGCAGCGCCCCAGGGAGCGGGGTCTACGAGCAGTACTTC.

V usage is TRBV13 and J usage is TRBJ2-3, with TRBD1 identical over 8 bases. The CDR3 has 13 amino acids. Germline CDR1 PRHDT, CDR2 FYEKMQ (reference sequence). The V gene end was trimmed by 9 bases and the J gene end by 6 bases; junction bases not matched to a gene: 8. CDR3 sequence reads: CASHLRGPDTQYF. The CDR3 region has the DNA TGTGCCAGTCACCTCAGGGGGCCGGATACGCAGTATTTT.

This clone was found a few times. The V gene is TRBV2, the J gene TRBJ2-7; 9 bases agree with TRBD1. Trimming cost V 2 bases and J 7 bases; bases outside gene matches: 9. The CDR3 sequence is 15 residues long. CDR1 is SNHLY and CDR2 is FYNNEI in the germline V gene. DNA of the CDR3: TGTGCCAGCAGTGAACTCCGGGACAGGGTAATTGAGCAGTACTTC. As protein: CASSELRDRVIEQYF.

The chain recombines TRBV14 with TRBJ2-1; TRBD2 matches at 10 bases. CDR3 length: 16 amino acids. Germline CDR1 SGHDN, CDR2 FVKESK. With V trimmed by 4 bases and J by 8 bases, 11 bases remained unmatched. The CDR3 reads CASSRTLMGLAHEQFF. The CDR3 DNA sequence: TGTGCCAGCAGCCGCACGCTCATGGGACTAGCGCATGAGCAGTTCTTC.

This clone was observed once. For the CDR3, the DNA is TGTGCCAGCACCCCCTGGGGAGAGGCCTATGGCTACACCTTC. Translation gives CASTPWGEAYGYTF. The chain uses TRBV25-1 and TRBJ1-2, with D hard to call. Germline CDR1 and CDR2: MGHDK and SYGVNS. V lost 7 bases, J lost 4 bases, and 16 bases lay in between. The CDR3 totals 14 residues.

V is TRBV4-3 and J is TRBJ2-3; 7 bases line up with TRBD2. This CDR3 region has 17 residues. Losses at the gene ends were 0 bases for V and 3 bases for J; bases not matched to a gene: 9. CDR1 is LGHNA and CDR2 is YSLEER in the germline V gene. CDR3 in amino acids: CASSQEGGGLVTDTQYF. The CDR3 DNA reads as TGCGCCAGCAGCCAAGAAGGCGGGGGACTTGTGACAGATACGCAGTATTTT.

This chain joins TRBV19 and TRBJ1-3; weak D call: TRBD1 (6 bases). Germline-derived CDR1 and CDR2 are LNHDA and SQIVND (reference sequence). Trimming removed 5 bases at V and 0 bases at J, with 20 bases between. The CDR3 is 18 residues long. CDR3 nucleotides: TGTGCCAGTAGTGCGACAGGTCTCCTGATTTACTCTGGAAACACCATATATTTT. This translates into CASSATGLLIYSGNTIYF.

The genes are TRBV4-2 and TRBJ1-2, with 7 bases matching TRBD1. The J segment lost 2 bases and the V segment lost 3 bases, leaving 0 bases of the junction unmatched. CDR3 size: 13 residues. Per the germline V gene, CDR1 is LGHNA and CDR2 is YNFKEQ. In DNA form, the CDR3 reads TGTGCCAGCAGCCAGGGACAGAACTATGGCTACACCTTC. This sequence encodes CASSQGQNYGYTF.

The chain uses TRBV6-4 and TRBJ2-7; 8 bases map to TRBD1. The germline V gene encodes CDR1 MRHNA and CDR2 SNTAGT. V lost 3 bases, J lost 1 base, and 2 bases stayed unmatched. The CDR3 runs to 14 residues. The DNA for the CDR3 is TGTGCCAGCAGTGAGGGGGACAGGTCCTACGAGCAGTACTTC. Translated: CASSEGDRSYEQYF.

The rearrangement links TRBV6-7 to TRBJ2-5; 9 bases line up with TRBD2. TRBV6-7 counts as an open reading frame of uncertain function. Trimming at V came to 5 bases and at J to 2 bases, leaving 6 bases not matched to a gene. There are 15 residues in the CDR3. The CDR3 DNA reads TGTGCCAGCAGTGATCAGCGGGGGGATCAAGAGACCCAGTACTTC. Protein: CASSDQRGDQETQYF.

This rearrangement joins TRBV4-3 to TRBJ2-7, with D perhaps matching TRBD1 (6 bases). The length of the CDR3 is 16 residues. Germline CDR1 reads LGHNA; CDR2 reads YSLEER. Trimming pared 7 bases from V and 2 bases from J, leaving 21 bases between. This chain's CDR3 is CASTPSPTGSTYEQYF. For the CDR3, the DNA is TGCGCCAGCACCCCTTCCCCAACAGGGAGCACCTACGAGCAGTACTTC.

The V and J genes are TRBV5-8 and TRBJ1-4; a weak D match, TRBD1 (5 bases). With 4 bases removed from V and 8 bases from J, the gap between germline ends came to 18 bases. The CDR3 has 15 residues. Germline V CDR1 and CDR2: SGHTS, YDEGEE. The CDR3 reads CASSPGRGGHEKLFF. The DNA of the CDR3 is TGTGCCAGCAGCCCGGGACGAGGAGGGCACGAAAAACTGTTTTTT.

The gene calls are TRBV14 and TRBJ2-7; 10 positions match TRBD2. Germline assignment: CDR1 SGHDN and CDR2 FVKESK. The CDR3 extends over 16 amino acids. V lost 4 bases, J lost 2 bases, and 8 bases stayed unmatched. The CDR3 region has the DNA TGTGCCAGCAGCCGAACAGGACTAGCGGACGCCTACGAGCAGTACTTC. This translates into CASSRTGLADAYEQYF. The full variable domain, completed using reference TRBV14 and TRBJ2-7, is EAGVTQFPSHSVIEKGQTVTLRCDPISGHDNLYWYRRVMGKEIKFLLHFVKESKQDESGMPNNRFLAERTGGTYSTLKVQPAELEDSGVYFCASSRTGLADAYEQYFGPGTRLTVT.

The chain couples TRBV30 to TRBJ2-2, with D possibly matching TRBD1 (5 bases). Trimming took off 5 bases at V and 3 bases at J, with 7 bases between the two ends. Per germline, CDR1 GTSNPN and CDR2 SVGIG (reference sequence). The CDR3 has 12 amino acids. The CDR3 is CAWDSYTGELFF. In DNA form, the CDR3 reads TGTGCCTGGGACAGTTACACCGGGGAGCTGTTTTTT.

The CDR3 region is CASSPTGTPSSYNEQFF. In nucleotides, the CDR3 is TGTGCCAGCAGCCCAACCGGGACTCCCAGCTCCTACAATGAGCAGTTCTTC. The chain uses TRBV9 and TRBJ2-1, with TRBD2 as a possible D gene (6 bases). The CDR3 consists of 17 residues. Per the germline V gene, CDR1 is SGDLS and CDR2 is YYNGEE. V gave up 4 bases and J gave up 0 bases, with 17 bases separating them.

The chain combines TRBV5-6 with TRBJ1-5, with D perhaps TRBD1 (5 bases). Deletions cut 1 base from V and 7 bases from J, with 12 bases between. In germline, CDR1 is SGHDT, CDR2 YYEEEE. The CDR3 covers 14 residues. The CDR3 DNA reads TGTGCCAGCAGCTTGTCGGGGGTAGGGCAGCCCCAGCATTTT. It encodes CASSLSGVGQPQHF.

V and J are TRBV6-6 and TRBJ1-1; possibly TRBD1 for D (6 bases). CDR3 size: 14 residues. CDR1 is MNHNY, CDR2 SVGAGI, per germline (reference sequence). V was clipped by 2 bases and J by 2 bases, with 9 bases between them. As DNA, the CDR3 is TGTGCCAGCAGTTACCTGGACAGAAACACTGAAGCTTTCTTT. Translated: CASSYLDRNTEAFF.

The chain has TRBV27 and TRBJ1-2; no firm D call. Germline loops: CDR1 MNHEY, CDR2 SMNVEV (reference sequence). The CDR3 is 13 amino acids. V gave up 8 bases and J gave up 4 bases, with 14 bases separating them. CDR3 amino acids: CASPTGFRYGYTF. The DNA of the CDR3 is TGTGCCAGCCCCACGGGATTCCGCTATGGCTACACCTTC.

This sequence joins TRBV6-4 and TRBJ2-2; 8 bases align to TRBD1. Germline trimming cut 4 bases from V and 1 base from J; bases unmatched to any gene: 5. The CDR3 contains 16 residues. Germline CDR1 MRHNA, CDR2 SNTAGT. This CDR3 is CASSGAGTGNTGELFF. Written as DNA, the CDR3 is TGTGCCAGCAGTGGCGCCGGGACAGGGAACACCGGGGAGCTGTTTTTT.

CDR3 protein: CASSQGGEFGYEQYF. The CDR3 nucleotides read TGTGCCAGCAGCCAAGGAGGCGAGTTTGGCTACGAGCAGTACTTC. V usage is TRBV4-2 and J usage is TRBJ2-7; D call uncertain. CDR3 length equals 15 residues. Trimming took off 1 base at V and 3 bases at J, with 13 bases between the two ends. The V gene's germline CDR1 is LGHNA and CDR2 YNFKEQ.

This clone was counted a few times. The chain couples TRBV4-1 to TRBJ1-1, with unresolved D. Trimming took off 4 bases at V and 4 bases at J, with 4 bases between the two ends. The germline gives CDR1 MGHRA, CDR2 YSYEKL. This CDR3 has 11 residues. The CDR3 DNA sequence: TGCGCCAGCAGCCTCGGCACTGAAGCTTTCTTT. Translation gives CASSLGTEAFF.

The gene calls are TRBV27 and TRBJ1-6; perhaps TRBD1 as D (5 bases). V was cut by 5 bases and J by 10 bases, with 18 bases left in between. The CDR3 consists of 15 residues. Germline CDR1 and CDR2: MNHEY and SMNVEV (reference sequence). The CDR3 nucleotides read TGTGCCAGCAGTACAGGTTCCCCTGCCATCTCACCCCTCCACTTT. Translated: CASSTGSPAISPLHF.